Below are 25 T cell receptor beta chains sequenced from a single sample in a study of tissue T cells after allogeneic stem cell transplantation. Described time point: mouse harvest day 14 after allogeneic transplant. The graft held 10^6 splenic CD5+ T cells and 10^7 T-cell-depleted bone marrow cells. Data came from immunoSEQ multiplex PCR; TCRdb stores just in-frame clones and leaves some out. Among 3,500 to 4,500 clones listed, around 46% were seen once. Sequences were obtained from lymph node tissue. Receptors originate from a female BALB/c mouse given C57BL/6 T cells with graft-versus-host disease after an allogeneic hematopoietic cell transplant.

This clone was seen a handful of times. Gene names refer to mouse genes. Read data end 1 residue before the CDR3 end; the end is taken from the germline J gene. J is TRBJ1-2 and V is TRBV16, with a tentative D call TRBD1 (6 bases). Germline V lookup: CDR1 SGHSA, CDR2 FRNQAP. This CDR3 comprises 14 residues. Trimming took off 1 base at V and 3 bases at J, with 9 bases between the two ends. CDR3 loop: CASSLGGGHSDYTF. CDR3 DNA (partial): TGTGCAAGCAGCTTAGGAGGGGGACACTCCGACTACACC.

As regards this clone: Gene labels here are mouse ones. The read ends 1 residue shy of where the CDR3 ends; the end is completed using the germline J gene. The V call is TRBV26, the J call TRBJ2-5, with 8 bases matching TRBD1. The CDR3 consists of 13 residues. The trim removed 5 bases at V and 6 bases at J, leaving 4 bases unmatched. CDR1 is KGHPV, CDR2 FQNQEV, per germline (reference sequence). CDR3: CASSAGGADTQYF. The part of the CDR3 DNA that was read is TGTGCCAGCAGTGCAGGGGGCGCTGACACCCAGTAC. Full variable domain (missing parts from reference TRBV26 and TRBJ2-5): NSKVIQTPRYLVKGQGQKAKMRCIPEKGHPVVFWYQQNKNNEFKFLINFQNQEVLQQIDMTEKRFSAECPSNSPCSLEIQSSEAGDSALYLCASSAGGADTQYFGPGTRLLVL.

Only one count was recorded for this clone. A far bigger clonotype differs at one base, so this is likely a read error. Mouse germline and gene names are used. The CDR3 goes on 1 residue after the read ends, and that part is filled in from the germline J gene. In the same sample, other DNA sequences code for this CDR3. J is TRBJ2-1 and V is TRBV16; D not resolved. V lost 0 bases and J lost 7, with 7 bases in between. The length of the CDR3 is 13 residues. Germline lookup yields CDR1 SGHSA and CDR2 FRNQAP. CDR3: CASSLEAGAEQFF. The part of the CDR3 DNA that was read is TGTGCAAGCAGCTTAGAGGCGGGGGCTGAGCAGTTC.

Notes on this clone: Gene names and germline refer to mouse. The CDR3 end lies 1 residue beyond the end of the read and is filled in from the germline J gene. V usage is TRBV5 and J usage is TRBJ2-7, with D perhaps matching TRBD2 (6 bases). The CDR3 has 15 amino acids. The germline gives CDR1 LGHNA, CDR2 YNLKQL (reference sequence). With 0 bases removed from V and 2 bases from J, the gap between germline ends came to 11 bases. The sequenced part of the CDR3 DNA is TGTGCCAGCAGCCAAGAGGGTGGGGGTCCCTATGAACAGTAC. Protein: CASSQEGGGPYEQY. The CDR3 in full is CASSQEGGGPYEQYF.

Comments on this clone: The germline and genes are mouse ones. The read ends 1 residue before the CDR3 terminus; that terminus is restored from the germline J gene. The chain is built from TRBV23 and TRBJ1-1; TRBD1 reflects the table's D call only, with no check against the DNA. Germline CDR1 is KGHTA and CDR2 is FQNQQP. CDR3 length: 12 amino acids. CDR3 residues: CSSSRQGGEVFF. The sequenced part of the CDR3 DNA is TGCTCCAGCAGTCGACAGGGGGGGGAAGTCTTC.

This clone rates as large (0.1 to 1%). The germline and genes are mouse ones. The CDR3 goes on 1 residue after the read ends, and that part is filled in from the germline J gene. This rearrangement joins TRBV2 to TRBJ2-4; D not resolved. Germline V CDR1 and CDR2: LGHNA, YSYQKL. This CDR3 is built from 15 residues. V lost 2 bases and J lost 0, with 9 bases in between. Partial CDR3 DNA: TGTGCCAGCAGCCAAACTCTGAGTAGTCAAAACACCTTGTAC. It encodes CASSQTLSSQNTLY. The whole CDR3 reads CASSQTLSSQNTLYF.

On this clone: The genes are named according to mouse. The CDR3 end is not reached by the read, which stops 1 residue before it; the germline J gene fills it in. The chain joins TRBV3 to TRBJ1-4; weak D call: TRBD1 (6 bases). The CDR3 consists of 15 residues. With 1 base removed from V and 3 bases from J, the gap between germline ends came to 9 bases. Germline CDR1 SNHLY, CDR2 FYNGKV (reference sequence). The DNA read from the CDR3 is TGTGCCAGCAGCTTAGGGGGACAAACCAACGAAAGATTATTT. Encoded protein: CASSLGGQTNERLF. Given in full, the CDR3 is CASSLGGQTNERLFF.

On this clone: All gene names here are mouse names. The sequence runs out 1 residue before the end of the CDR3; the remainder is reconstructed from the germline J gene. The gene calls are TRBV26 and TRBJ2-4; either TRBD1 or TRBD2 may supply D (6 bases each). V lost 3 bases and J 0 bases, leaving 7 bases between the germline ends. Germline V CDR1 and CDR2: KGHPV, FQNQEV (reference sequence). The CDR3 has 14 amino acids. The CDR3 DNA, read in part, is TGTGCCAGCAGTCTAGGGGGGAGTCAAAACACCTTGTAC. Amino acids: CASSLGGSQNTLY. In full, the CDR3 reads CASSLGGSQNTLYF.

On this clone: The gene names given are mouse names. Sequencing ends 1 residue short of the CDR3 end; the germline J gene provides the rest. The rearrangement joins TRBV23 to TRBJ2-4; TRBD2 was called by the table and not checked on the DNA. The germline V gene has CDR1 KGHTA and CDR2 FQNQQP. This CDR3 contains 17 residues. The covered CDR3 bases are TGCTCCAGCAGCCCAATTGGGGGGCGCAGAAGTCAAAACACCTTGTAC. Its protein product is CSSSPIGGRRSQNTLY. The entire CDR3 is CSSSPIGGRRSQNTLYF.

Regarding this clone: The genes and germline here are from mouse. The read terminates 1 residue before the CDR3 end, so the remaining end is supplied by the germline J gene. The J gene is TRBJ2-1, the V gene TRBV1; 7 nucleotides line up with TRBD2. Germline loops: CDR1 NSQYPW, CDR2 LRSPGD (reference sequence). Unmatched junction bases numbered 1, after V lost 3 bases and J lost 2 bases. The CDR3 contains 14 residues. Partial CDR3 DNA: TGCACCTGCAGTGCTCTGGGGGACTATGCTGAGCAGTTC. Protein sequence: CTCSALGDYAEQF. The full CDR3 protein reads CTCSALGDYAEQFF. The full variable domain, rest sourced from reference TRBV1 and TRBJ2-1, is VTLLEQNPRWRLVPRGQAVNLRCILKNSQYPWMSWYQQDLQKQLQWLFTLRSPGDKEVKSLPGADYLATRVTDTELRLQVANMSQGRTLYCTCSALGDYAEQFFGPGTRLTVL.

On this clone itself: Here the gene names and germline are mouse. The CDR3 is cut off 1 residue early in the read; its end comes from the germline J gene. V is TRBV16 and J is TRBJ2-7; 10 nucleotides match TRBD2. Germline lookup yields CDR1 SGHSA and CDR2 FRNQAP. J was trimmed by 6 bases and V by 0 bases; bases with no gene match: 5. This CDR3 comprises 15 residues. The CDR3 loop is CASSLDWGGASEQYF. CDR3 DNA (partial): TGTGCAAGCAGCTTAGACTGGGGGGGCGCGAGTGAACAGTAC.

This clone was seen once. Gene names follow the mouse nomenclature. The covered CDR3 bases are TGTGCAAGCAGCTTTCAGGGGGGGGACTCCGACTACACC. Translated, it gives CASSFQGGDSDYT. Given in full, the CDR3 is CASSFQGGDSDYTF. The gene calls are TRBV16 and TRBJ1-2, with 7 nucleotides matching TRBD1. The CDR3 goes on 1 residue after the read ends, and that part is filled in from the germline J gene. The CDR3 extends over 14 amino acids. Germline CDR1 reads SGHSA; CDR2 reads FRNQAP. The V and J ends lost 3 bases and 3 bases, in that order; junction bases with no gene match: 4.

As concerns this clone: Gene names and germline refer to mouse. From the germline J gene comes the end of the CDR3, since the read stops 1 residue before it. The chain links TRBV16 to TRBJ1-4; D is unresolved. This CDR3 is built from 14 residues. CDR1 and CDR2 (germline): SGHSA, FRNQAP. Trimming removed 0 bases from V and 0 bases from J, with 2 bases in between. CDR3 bases read: TGTGCAAGCAGCTTAGAAGTTTCCAACGAAAGATTATTT. Translated, it gives CASSLEVSNERLF. The full CDR3 protein reads CASSLEVSNERLFF.

This clone was picked up a small number of times. Genes and germline are mouse. The read ends 1 residue shy of where the CDR3 ends; the end is completed using the germline J gene. The chain has TRBV3 and TRBJ2-7; 9 bases line up with TRBD2. The V gene end was trimmed by 5 bases and the J gene end by 1 base; junction bases not matched to a gene: 3. The length of the CDR3 is 14 residues. In germline, CDR1 is SNHLY, CDR2 FYNGKV (reference sequence). Partial CDR3 DNA: TGTGCCAGCAGCCACGGACTGGGGTCCTATGAACAGTAC. Amino acid sequence: CASSHGLGSYEQY. The entire CDR3 is CASSHGLGSYEQYF.

With regard to this clone: Gene names are the mouse ones. The CDR3 extends 1 residue past the end of the read, so its final part is completed from the germline J gene. The rearrangement links TRBV26 to TRBJ1-2, with a possible D match to TRBD1 (6 bases). The V gene's germline CDR1 is KGHPV and CDR2 FQNQEV (reference sequence). V was shortened by 4 bases and J by 2 bases, with 8 bases between the two germline ends. The length of the CDR3 is 13 residues. CDR3: CASSPGQNSDYTF. The sequenced CDR3 bases are TGTGCCAGCAGTCCAGGACAGAACTCCGACTACACC.

About this clone itself: Gene and germline names: mouse. CDR3 bases read: TGCTCCAGCAGCCACAGGGGGGACACAGAAGTCTTC. This codes for CSSSHRGDTEVF. Given in full, the CDR3 is CSSSHRGDTEVFF. This chain connects TRBV23 to TRBJ1-1; whether TRBD1, the table's D call, matches the DNA was not checked. The missing CDR3 end, 1 residue past where the read stops, is filled in from the germline J gene. CDR1 and CDR2 from the germline V gene are KGHTA and FQNQQP. The CDR3 has 13 residues.

Worth noting for this clone: Gene names are the mouse ones. CDR3 in amino acids: CASSQAWDSYEQYF. Partial CDR3 DNA: TGTGCCAGCAGCCAAGCCTGGGACTCCTATGAACAGTAC. The V call is TRBV5, the J call TRBJ2-7; tentative D call: TRBD2 (5 bases). The read ends 1 residue before the CDR3 terminus; that terminus is restored from the germline J gene. This CDR3 is 14 amino acids long. Germline V lookup: CDR1 LGHNA, CDR2 YNLKQL (reference sequence). Trimming shortened V by 1 base and J by 0 bases, and 7 bases separated the two germline ends.

On this clone: The listed genes are named as in mouse. The missing CDR3 end, 1 residue past where the read stops, is filled in from the germline J gene. The V and J genes are TRBV26 and TRBJ1-1; no clear D. The germline CDR1 and CDR2 sequences are KGHPV and FQNQEV (reference sequence). This CDR3 region has 11 residues. Trimming shortened V by 6 bases and J by 0 bases, and 2 bases separated the two germline ends. Here the CDR3 reads CASSQNTEVFF. The CDR3 bases that were read are TGTGCCAGCAGCCAGAACACAGAAGTCTTC.

This clone was seen only a few times. Mouse germline and gene names are used. The CDR3 extends 1 residue past the end of the read, so its final part is completed from the germline J gene. The rearrangement uses TRBV16 and TRBJ1-4; tentatively, D is TRBD1 (5 bases). CDR1 is SGHSA and CDR2 is FRNQAP in the germline V gene. The CDR3 runs to 14 residues. V gave up 5 bases and J gave up 0 bases, with 7 bases separating them. The CDR3 is CASSPTVSNERLFF. CDR3 DNA, as far as it was read: TGTGCAAGCAGCCCGACAGTTTCCAACGAAAGATTATTT. The full variable domain, with the rest looked up from reference TRBV16 and TRBJ1-4, is NAGVIQTPRHKVTGKGQEATLWCEPISGHSAVFWYRQTIVQGLEFLTYFRNQAPIDDSGMPKERFSAQMPNQSHSTLKIQSTQPQDSAVYLCASSPTVSNERLFFGHGTKLSVL.

The table lists this clone with a count of one. Each gene name is a mouse one. The read falls 1 residue short of the CDR3 end, and the missing part is taken from the germline J gene. V gene TRBV26 combines with J gene TRBJ2-2; D remains ambiguous. Trimming shortened V by 2 bases and J by 6 bases, and 4 bases separated the two germline ends. Germline loops: CDR1 KGHPV, CDR2 FQNQEV (reference sequence). This CDR3 region has 12 residues. CDR3 DNA (partial): TGTGCCAGCAGTCTGGGATCCGGGCAGCTCTAC. Protein sequence: CASSLGSGQLY. The full CDR3 protein is CASSLGSGQLYF.

This clone was counted between two and nine times. The genes and germline here are from mouse. The read gets to within 1 residue of the CDR3 end, and the germline J gene fills in the rest. This chain joins TRBV26 and TRBJ1-3; 8 nucleotides agree with TRBD1. V trimming: 4 bases; J trimming: 2 bases; junction bases outside the gene matches: 1. This CDR3 comprises 14 residues. The germline V gene has CDR1 KGHPV and CDR2 FQNQEV (reference sequence). CDR3 loop: CASSRTGTGNTLYF. The covered CDR3 bases are TGTGCCAGCAGTCGGACAGGGACTGGAAATACGCTCTAT.

Turning to this clone: Gene names and germline match the mouse. Read data end 1 residue before the CDR3 end; the end is taken from the germline J gene. V gene TRBV20 combines with J gene TRBJ2-4; D gene uncertain. V dropped 0 bases and J dropped 0 bases, with 4 bases sitting between them. Per the germline V gene, CDR1 is GFQATS and CDR2 is STVNSAI. CDR3 length: 13 residues. The DNA read from the CDR3 is TGTGGTGCTAGGGATCGGAGTCAAAACACCTTGTAC. Its translation: CGARDRSQNTLY. The whole CDR3 is CGARDRSQNTLYF.

Remarks on this clone: Gene names refer to mouse genes. The CDR3 loop reads CASSPNGGNSPLYF. The part of the CDR3 DNA that was read is TGTGCCAGCAGCCCTAACGGGGGAAATTCGCCCCTCTAC. V gene TRBV19 combines with J gene TRBJ1-6, with D perhaps TRBD1 (5 bases). The DNA ends 1 residue before the CDR3 does, and the rest of the CDR3 is filled in from the germline J gene. TRBJ1-6 carries the ORF label, with uncertain function. The CDR3 has 14 residues. Germline CDR1 FNHDT, CDR2 SITEND (reference sequence). Trimming left V 5 bases short and J 7 bases short, with 13 bases between.

This clone is deemed medium-sized. Any gene name here is a mouse gene name. The read is 1 residue too short to cover the CDR3 end, so that end is filled in from the germline J gene. V and J are TRBV5 and TRBJ1-4; no reliable D call. Deletions cut 0 bases from V and 3 bases from J, with 8 bases between. This CDR3 region has 15 residues. CDR1 and CDR2 (germline): LGHNA, YNLKQL (reference sequence). The CDR3: CASSQEGRANERLFF. The DNA read from the CDR3 is TGTGCCAGCAGCCAAGAGGGGAGGGCCAACGAAAGATTATTT.

By sample share, this clone is medium-sized (0.01 to 0.1%). Gene labels here are mouse ones. The sequenced fragment ends 1 residue before the CDR3 boundary, so the rest is inferred from the germline J gene. The J gene is TRBJ2-3, the V gene TRBV31, with 8 bases matching TRBD2. The CDR3 covers 14 residues. The J segment lost 0 bases and the V segment lost 3 bases, leaving 2 bases of the junction unmatched. Looked up from germline, CDR1 is GKSSPN and CDR2 is SITVG. The part of the CDR3 DNA that was read is TGTGCCTGGAGGGGGACTGGTAGTGCAGAAACGCTGTAT. This encodes CAWRGTGSAETLY. The complete CDR3 reads CAWRGTGSAETLYF.